This passage covers 20 T cell receptor beta chains from one sample sequenced in a study of blood T cells in healthy people across ages. A second PCR of 7 to 11 cycles used a sample-barcoded 5' primer and a J-beta primer mix. Using its own MiXCR run on the 5' RACE reads, TCRdb lists one record per CDR3 protein. This sample has about 720,000 distinct CDR3 sequences; more than 20% occur once, and the top ten carry approximately 3.7%. These same records also appear under a second study, on T cells of mothers and their children.

Material for sequencing was blood. These TCRs come from a boy between 10 and 17 years old in good health.

The V gene is TRBV7-8, the J gene TRBJ2-7, with a tentative D call TRBD1 (6 bases). The V gene's germline CDR1 is SGHVS and CDR2 FQNEAQ. This CDR3 is 18 amino acids long. The V end lost 3 bases, the J end lost 2 bases, and 23 bases lay between the germline ends. In DNA, the CDR3 is TGTGCCAGCAGCTTTCCCTTGAAACACAGGGACCCTGCCTACGAGCAGTACTTC. Its protein product is CASSFPLKHRDPAYEQYF.

J is TRBJ2-7 and V is TRBV5-6, with unresolved D. The CDR3 runs to 14 residues. The ends were cut back, 4 bases at V and 0 bases at J, with 11 bases in the middle. The germline V gene has CDR1 SGHDT and CDR2 YYEEEE. CDR3 amino acids: CASSMTPDSYEQYF. The DNA of the CDR3 is TGTGCCAGCAGCATGACTCCAGACTCCTACGAGCAGTACTTC.

This clonotype has more than one count but fewer than ten. At one of its ends the junction is not consistent with the germline gene, which may arise from a read error. The V call is TRBV6-2 or TRBV6-3, the J call TRBJ2-1, with 7 bases fitting TRBD2. The CDR3 consists of 16 residues. The germline CDR1 and CDR2 sequences are MNHEY and SVGEGT. Here the CDR3 DNA reads TGTGCCAGCATTTACGGGGGGACGAGCTCCTACAATGAGCAGTTCTTC. This codes for CASIYGGTSSYNEQFF.

This clonotype was seen a handful of times. The V and J genes are TRBV3-1 and TRBJ2-3; D gene unclear. Trimming cost V 3 bases and J 2 bases, with 9 bases left between them. The CDR3 loop spans 14 amino acids. Germline loops: CDR1 LGHDT, CDR2 YNNKEL (reference sequence). The CDR3: CASSHALDTDTQYF. CDR3 DNA: TGTGCCAGCAGCCACGCGCTAGACACAGATACGCAGTATTTT.

This clonotype has more than one count but fewer than ten. The chain joins TRBV12-3 or TRBV12-4 to TRBJ1-2; the D gene is possibly TRBD1 (5 bases). CDR3 length: 12 amino acids. V lost 5 bases and J 7 bases, leaving 11 bases between the germline ends. The CDR3 here is CASSRGSRGYTF. The DNA for the CDR3 is TGTGCCAGCAGTCGGGGGTCACGTGGCTACACCTTC.

This clonotype was detected only once. The J gene is TRBJ2-7, the V gene TRBV7-2, with 9 positions matching TRBD1. V lost 5 bases and J lost 7; bases outside the gene matches: 9. Germline-derived CDR1 and CDR2 are SGHTA and FQGNSA. The CDR3 loop spans 14 amino acids. In DNA form, the CDR3 reads TGTGCCAGCAGCCCAGGACAGGGGCTACAGGAGCAGTACTTC. As protein: CASSPGQGLQEQYF.

This clonotype showed up just a few times. The chain is built from TRBV20-1 and TRBJ2-5; 9 bases agree with TRBD1. CDR1 and CDR2 (germline): DFQATT, SNEGSKA (reference sequence). CDR3 size: 15 residues. Trimming removed 6 bases from V and 11 bases from J; junction bases left unmatched: 19. The CDR3 DNA is TGCAGTGCGAAAGAAACCGGGACAGGGAGATTTGTGCAGTACTTC. Amino acid sequence: CSAKETGTGRFVQYF.

This clonotype has more than one count but fewer than ten. J is TRBJ2-1 and V is TRBV20-1, with 12 bases aligning to TRBD1. V was clipped by 4 bases and J by 10 bases; unmatched bases: 5. Germline values: CDR1 DFQATT, CDR2 SNEGSKA (reference sequence). The CDR3 sequence is 13 residues long. CDR3 bases: TGCAGTGCTACCGGGACAGGGGGCATGGAGCAGTTCTTC. It specifies CSATGTGGMEQFF.

The genes are TRBV5-1 and TRBJ1-1, with D uncertain. V lost 0 bases and J lost 3, with 6 bases in between. Per germline, CDR1 SGHRS and CDR2 YFSETQ. This CDR3 comprises 13 residues. CDR3 protein: CASSLEADTEAFF. The DNA for the CDR3 is TGCGCCAGCAGCTTGGAAGCGGACACTGAAGCTTTCTTT.

The rearrangement joins TRBV28 to TRBJ1-2; 9 nucleotides agree with TRBD1. V was pared by 3 bases and J by 5 bases, with 4 bases of the junction left unmatched. The CDR3 is 14 residues long. Germline V gives CDR1 MDHEN, CDR2 SYDVKM. As DNA, the CDR3 is TGTGCCAGCAGTTTTCAGGGACAGGGTTATGGCTACACCTTC. Amino acids: CASSFQGQGYGYTF.

V gene TRBV20-1 combines with J gene TRBJ2-1, with unresolved D. The V gene's germline CDR1 is DFQATT and CDR2 SNEGSKA (reference sequence). The CDR3 spans 14 residues. The V and J ends lost 1 base and 0 bases respectively, with 7 bases between them. DNA for the CDR3: TGCAGTGCTAGAGGCGATAGCTCCTACAATGAGCAGTTCTTC. It yields the protein CSARGDSSYNEQFF.

The V gene is TRBV20-1, the J gene TRBJ1-6; 7 bases agree with TRBD1. Per germline, CDR1 DFQATT and CDR2 SNEGSKA (reference sequence). The CDR3 totals 15 residues. The V and J ends lost 5 bases and 1 base, in that order; junction bases with no gene match: 5. CDR3 in DNA: TGCAGTGCTCCCACAGGGGTATCCTATAATTCACCCCTCCACTTT. Translation: CSAPTGVSYNSPLHF.

The gene calls are TRBV6-6 and TRBJ1-2; D not resolved. V lost 8 bases, J lost 2 bases, and 12 bases lay in between. Germline V lookup: CDR1 MNHNY, CDR2 SVGAGI (reference sequence). The CDR3 runs to 13 residues. The CDR3 sequence: CASWKGPNYGYTF. The DNA for the CDR3 is TGTGCCAGCTGGAAAGGGCCGAACTATGGCTACACCTTC.

In this sample, this clonotype turned up a few times. V usage is TRBV29-1 and J usage is TRBJ2-7; D could derive from TRBD1 or TRBD2 (5 bases each). Per the germline V gene, CDR1 is SQVTM and CDR2 is ANQGSEA. CDR3 length equals 16 residues. V shed 1 base and J shed 1 base, with 17 bases lying between them. The CDR3 DNA sequence: TGCAGCGTTGAAGTTCCGGGACGGAAGGGTTCCTACGAGCAGTACTTC. Translating gives CSVEVPGRKGSYEQYF.

This clonotype has just a few counts. The chain uses TRBV12-3 or TRBV12-4 and TRBJ2-2; TRBD1 or TRBD2 may be the D gene (5 bases each). V shed 3 bases and J shed 2 bases, with 7 bases lying between them. The CDR3 runs to 14 residues. CDR3 protein: CASSFRDNTGELFF. CDR3 DNA sequence: TGTGCCAGCAGTTTCCGGGACAACACCGGGGAGCTGTTTTTT.

This clonotype was seen a handful of times. The chain has TRBV12-3 or TRBV12-4 and TRBJ1-1, with D possibly being TRBD1 (5 bases). V was pared by 5 bases and J by 6 bases, with 7 bases between. The CDR3 length is 11 residues. This CDR3 is CASSRDSEAFF. The CDR3 DNA is TGTGCCAGCAGTCGGGACTCTGAAGCTTTCTTT.

This clonotype was seen more than once but under ten times. The conserved closing phenylalanine or tryptophan is absent in this CDR3, likely reflecting a read error. This chain links TRBV4-1 with TRBJ2-1; 9 bases are a match to TRBD1. Losses at the gene ends were 4 bases for V and 1 base for J; bases not matched to a gene: 2. Looked up from germline, CDR1 is MGHRA and CDR2 is YSYEKL. This CDR3 spans 15 amino acids. The CDR3 is CASSPGTGSYNEQFL. The CDR3 nucleotides are TGCGCCAGCAGCCCCGGGACAGGGTCCTACAATGAGCAGTTCCTC.

The V and J genes are TRBV4-3 and TRBJ2-3, with 7 bases fitting TRBD2. V was pared by 0 bases and J by 1 base, with 7 bases of the junction left unmatched. Germline values: CDR1 LGHNA, CDR2 YSLEER. The CDR3 loop spans 17 amino acids. CDR3 loop: CASSQDATGLRTDTQYF. CDR3 nucleotide sequence: TGCGCCAGCAGCCAAGACGCCACGGGACTACGCACAGATACGCAGTATTTT.

This clonotype has just a few counts. The chain links TRBV18 to TRBJ1-2; 8 bases are shared with TRBD1. The CDR3 runs to 15 residues. J lost 6 bases, V lost 2 bases, and 8 bases had no gene match. Germline V gene lookup returns CDR1 KGHSH and CDR2 LQKENI. The CDR3 loop reads CASSPGQGSSDGYTF. In DNA, the CDR3 is TGTGCCAGCTCACCAGGACAGGGTAGTTCTGATGGCTACACCTTC. Combining the CDR3 with reference TRBV18 and TRBJ1-2 gives the whole variable domain NAGVMQNPRHLVRRRGQEARLRCSPMKGHSHVYWYRQLPEEGLKFMVYLQKENIIDESGMPKERFSAEFPKEGPSILRIQQVVRGDSAAYFCASSPGQGSSDGYTFGSGTRLTVV.

This rearrangement joins TRBV12-3 or TRBV12-4 to TRBJ2-5, with D perhaps being TRBD1 or TRBD2 (5 bases each). The CDR3 spans 13 residues. V lost 6 bases, J lost 4 bases, and 12 bases lay in between. CDR3 protein: CASSSGPTETQYF. Written as DNA, the CDR3 is TGTGCCAGCAGCTCGGGACCGACAGAGACCCAGTACTTC.